The clone carrying this T cell receptor beta chain occurred many times. The antigen remains undetermined. The data were obtained in a study of early T cells in non-severe SARS-CoV-2 infection. Study-level information: It was bulk RNA from unsorted whole blood that was sequenced, and the chains were unpaired. Broader study findings: Using VDJdb, the matching emphasized anti-spike CD8 responses while missing private and CD4 specificities.

Researchers tagged individual cDNA molecules with unique molecular identifiers. One entry per CDR3 protein results from TCRdb running MiXCR on the 5' RACE reads. Of more than 20,000 distinct CDR3 sequences listed, 3.5% to 4.5% are singletons. The sequenced sample was whole blood. The sequence derives from an adult who was a healthcare worker with PCR-confirmed SARS-CoV-2 infection or an uninfected control (not recorded which).

CDR3 residues: CASSQFRYGGYTF. For the CDR3, the DNA is TGTGCCAGCAGCCAATTCCGATACGGAGGCTACACCTTC. This chain links TRBV16 with TRBJ1-2; D call uncertain. CDR3 length: 13 residues. V lost 1 base to trimming and J lost 8 bases, with 11 bases between them. Germline lookup yields CDR1 KGHSY and CDR2 FQNENV. The whole variable domain, filled in from reference TRBV16 and TRBJ1-2, reads GEEVAQTPKHLVRGEGQKAKLYCAPIKGHSYVFWYQQVLKNEFKFLISFQNENVFDETGMPKERFSAKCLPNSPCSLEIQATKLEDSAVYFCASSQFRYGGYTFGSGTRLTVV.